Listed below are T cell receptor beta chains from one sample, sequenced in a study of cytomegalovirus exposure and HLA in healthy donors. Produced via immunoSEQ multiplex PCR; TCRdb's table is partial and in-frame only. The data hold roughly 130,000 clones, with 75% to 85% observed a single time. Input material: PBMCs. Receptors originate from a woman aged 40 to 50 in good health and CMV-seropositive. Both conserved end residues are part of each CDR3. The D gene is left open where the match is weak. The listing skips clone size in some rows; elsewhere it reads once, few, many or a size class.

d_call	cdr3_length	clone_size	v_call	j_call	cdr3_nt	cdr3_aa
-	14	-	TRBV9	TRBJ1-6	TGTGCCAGCAGCAGTAAGGGAGGCGATTCACCCCTCCACTTT	CASSSKGGDSPLHF
TRBD1	15	-	TRBV14	TRBJ2-7	TGTGCCAGCAGCCAAGACTGGGACAGGGGGAACGAGCAGTACTTC	CASSQDWDRGNEQYF
-	11	-	TRBV6-5	TRBJ1-4	TGTGCCAGCAGTTATAGTGGTAAACTGTTTTTT	CASSYSGKLFF
-	13	-	TRBV5-4	TRBJ2-3	TGTGCCAGCAGCTCGGTGGCTAGGGATACGCAGTATTTT	CASSSVARDTQYF
TRBD2	17	-	TRBV9	TRBJ2-1	TGTGCCAGCAGCGTAGGACCGCTAGCGGGGATGTACAATGAGCAGTTCTTC	CASSVGPLAGMYNEQFF
TRBD2	18	-	TRBV4-1	TRBJ2-7	TGCGCCAGCAGCCAAGGGGGGACTAGCGGGTCCGTCCCCTACGAGCAGTACTTC	CASSQGGTSGSVPYEQYF
-	16	-	TRBV5-1	TRBJ2-7	TGCGCCAGCAGCTTGGGCCTTGGGCTAGCCGGCGACGAGCAGTACTTC	CASSLGLGLAGDEQYF
TRBD1	15	-	TRBV4-3	TRBJ1-4	TGCGCCAGCAGCCAAGCGGACAGGGGGCGTGAAAAACTGTTTTTT	CASSQADRGREKLFF
-	16	-	TRBV21-1	TRBJ2-1	TGTGCCAGCAATTATATGGGACAGGGAACCTACAATGAGCAGTTCTTC	CASNYMGQGTYNEQFF
-	17	-	TRBV19	TRBJ1-2	TGTGCCAGTAGTATCCGCAGAGGAGGGGCTGGTAACTATGGCTACACCTTC	CASSIRRGGAGNYGYTF
TRBD2	17	-	TRBV5-1	TRBJ2-3	TGCGCCAGCAGCCCCTTGACTAGCGGGAAACTCACAGATACGCAGTATTTT	CASSPLTSGKLTDTQYF
TRBD2	17	-	TRBV25-1	TRBJ2-1	TGTGCCAGCAGTGCTCCCCCCCCTGGGGGGGTCTACAATGAGCAGTTCTTC	CASSAPPPGGVYNEQFF
TRBD2	15	-	TRBV7-3	TRBJ2-2	TGTGCCAGCAGCCCCCGGTCTAGCGGGGACGGGGAGCTGTTTTTT	CASSPRSSGDGELFF
-	15	-	TRBV28	TRBJ2-4	TGTGCCAGCACAAGACCAGTGGGAGGGGGAAACATTCAGTACTTC	CASTRPVGGGNIQYF
TRBD1	17	-	TRBV27	TRBJ2-2	TGTGCCAGCAGTTTGGACAGGGCCCCGTCCGGCACCGGGGAGCTGTTTTTT	CASSLDRAPSGTGELFF
-	14	-	TRBV18	TRBJ2-5	TGTGCCAGCTCACCACCGAACTCTCAAGAGACCCAGTACTTC	CASSPPNSQETQYF
TRBD2	14	-	TRBV7-8	TRBJ2-7	TGTGCCAGCAGACCGACTAGCGGCCCCTACGAGCAGTACTTC	CASRPTSGPYEQYF
TRBD1	13	once	TRBV29-1	TRBJ2-7	TGCAGCGTCTATCCGGGACAGGGGTACGAGCAGTACTTC	CSVYPGQGYEQYF
TRBD2	17	-	TRBV7-8	TRBJ2-3	TGTGCCAGCAGCCGACTAGCGGGGCCGTCTAGCACAGATACGCAGTATTTT	CASSRLAGPSSTDTQYF
TRBD1	13	-	TRBV30	TRBJ2-7	TGTGCCGGAAGTATTGACAGGGGGTACGAGCAGTACTTC	CAGSIDRGYEQYF
-	14	-	TRBV7-9	TRBJ2-1	TGTGCCAGCAGCCCAGCGGGCCCCGTTAATGAGCAGTTCTTC	CASSPAGPVNEQFF
-	13	-	TRBV9	TRBJ1-2	TGTGCCAGCAGCGAGAGCGGTTGGTATGGCTACACCTTC	CASSESGWYGYTF
-	14	-	TRBV7-9	TRBJ1-5	TGTGCCAGCAGCTTAGACATGTACAATCAGCCCCAGCATTTT	CASSLDMYNQPQHF
-	14	-	TRBV7-3	TRBJ2-5	TGTGCCAGCAGCACCCAGGTGGCCCGAGAGACCCAGTACTTC	CASSTQVARETQYF
-	15	-	TRBV7-9	TRBJ1-3	TGTGCCAGCAGCTTAGCGGTGGGCAAAGGAAACACCATATATTTT	CASSLAVGKGNTIYF
-	15	-	TRBV7-8	TRBJ2-5	TGTGCCTCTATTCGGTCCCTTGGTACCCAAGAGACCCAGTACTTC	CASIRSLGTQETQYF
-	13	-	TRBV27	TRBJ1-1	TGTGCCAGCAGTTTAGGGGCTTGGGCTGAAGCTTTCTTT	CASSLGAWAEAFF
-	14	-	TRBV5-6	TRBJ1-4	TGTGCCAGCAGCACAGGGTTTGCTAATGAAAAACTGTTTTTT	CASSTGFANEKLFF
TRBD1	14	-	TRBV2	TRBJ2-1	TGTGCCAGCAGGGGACAGACCTCCTACAATGAGCAGTTCTTC	CASRGQTSYNEQFF
TRBD1	14	-	TRBV6-6	TRBJ2-1	TGTGCCAGCAGTTACGAGACAGGGGGCTCTGAGCAGTTCTTC	CASSYETGGSEQFF
TRBD1	14	-	TRBV5-6	TRBJ1-3	TGTGCCAGCAGCTTGGCTGGACAGGGGGACACCATATATTTT	CASSLAGQGDTIYF
-	13	-	TRBV5-4	TRBJ1-2	TGTGCCAGCAGCACGCAGGGTGGCGGTGGCTACACCTTC	CASSTQGGGGYTF
-	15	-	TRBV2	TRBJ1-5	TGTGCCAGCACTAGAAGAGGTACCCAGAATCAGCCCCAGCATTTT	CASTRRGTQNQPQHF
TRBD1	15	-	TRBV28	TRBJ1-4	TGTGCCAGCAGTTCTCTCGGACAGGGCCGTGAAAAACTGTTTTTT	CASSSLGQGREKLFF
TRBD2	16	-	TRBV9	TRBJ2-1	TGTGCCAGCAGCGTAGCTACGGGACTACACTACAATGAGCAGTTCTTC	CASSVATGLHYNEQFF
TRBD1	18	-	TRBV7-9	TRBJ2-6	TGTGCCAGCAGCCCAAGGACAGGGGGCGCTGCTGGGGCCAACGTCCGGACTTTC	CASSPRTGGAAGANVRTF